This T cell receptor (beta chain) was identified during a study of cytomegalovirus exposure and HLA in healthy donors. The PCR ran on 60 Vbeta and 13 Jbeta primers. The table came from immunoSEQ multiplex PCR; TCRdb's copy has only in-frame clones and leaves some out. The sample has around 72,000 clones, 65% to 70% seen once. Regarding the study as a whole: Sequencing depth roughly uniform across donors was assumed in presence/absence analyses. Sequencing likely caused a cluster of highly shared sequence variants. Later analysis identified 15,000 to 20,000 TCR beta sequences associated with HLA alleles, using a false discovery rate threshold of 0.05.

Comments on this clone: The antigen is unknown.

V was shortened by 0 bases and J by 8 bases, with 13 bases between the two germline ends. The CDR3 is made up of 14 amino acids. Germline V gene sequence: CDR1 LGHNA, CDR2 YSLEER. Donors likely had unrecorded immune exposures despite being nominally healthy when sampled. Sequenced sample: PBMCs. The chain is built from TRBV4-3 and TRBJ1-1; D remains unclear. The receptor was isolated from a middle-aged man in good health and CMV-seropositive. This CDR3 is CASSQDPEREEAFF. The CDR3 DNA sequence: TGCGCCAGCAGCCAAGATCCAGAGAGGGAGGAAGCTTTCTTT.